The present TCR beta chain was sequenced within a study of monozygotic twins with cystic fibrosis. Whole-study findings and limits: Monozygotic CF twin pairs shared significantly more nucleotide-identical clonotypes than unrelated CF individuals did. Age, concordance and disease severity did not associate with shared CDR3 numbers.

The repertoire was sequenced with immunoSEQ multiplex PCR; TCRdb's copy has only in-frame clones and lacks some. The sample includes some 21,000 clones, 75% to 95% of them seen just once. As to this clone: The antigen is unknown.

CDR1 and CDR2 (germline): SGHTA, FQGNSA. The CDR3 consists of 18 residues. V shed 2 bases and J shed 1 base, with 20 bases lying between them. This chain uses TRBV7-2 with TRBJ1-2, with unresolved D. The sequence derives from a girl aged 2-10 years with cystic fibrosis. Sequences were obtained from blood. The CDR3 region is CASSLRLDGLDYNYGYTF. The CDR3 nucleotides are TGTGCCAGCAGCTTAAGGTTGGACGGCCTCGACTATAACTATGGCTACACCTTC. The full variable domain, completed using reference TRBV7-2 and TRBJ1-2, is GAGVSQSPSNKVTEKGKDVELRCDPISGHTALYWYRQSLGQGLEFLIYFQGNSAPDKSGLPSDRFSAERTGGSVSTLTIQRTQQEDSAVYLCASSLRLDGLDYNYGYTFGSGTRLTVV.